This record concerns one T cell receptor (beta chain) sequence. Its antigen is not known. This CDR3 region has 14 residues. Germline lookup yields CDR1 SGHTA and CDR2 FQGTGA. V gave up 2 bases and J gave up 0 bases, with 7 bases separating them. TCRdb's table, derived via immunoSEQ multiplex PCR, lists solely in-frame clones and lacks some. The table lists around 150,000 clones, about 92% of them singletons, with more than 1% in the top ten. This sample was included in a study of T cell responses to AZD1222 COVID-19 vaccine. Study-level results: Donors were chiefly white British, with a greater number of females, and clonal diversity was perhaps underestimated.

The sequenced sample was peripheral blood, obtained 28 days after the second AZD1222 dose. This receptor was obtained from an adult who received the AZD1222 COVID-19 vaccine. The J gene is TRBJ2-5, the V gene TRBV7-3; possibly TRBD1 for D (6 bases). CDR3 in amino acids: CASSLGQHQETQYF. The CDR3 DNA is TGTGCCAGCAGCTTAGGACAGCACCAAGAGACCCAGTACTTC. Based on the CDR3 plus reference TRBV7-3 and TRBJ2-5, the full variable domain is GAGVSQTPSNKVTEKGKYVELRCDPISGHTALYWYRQSLGQGPEFLIYFQGTGAADDSGLPNDRFFAVRPEGSVSTLKIQRTERGDSAVYLCASSLGQHQETQYFGPGTRLLVL.